One sample yielded the 12 T cell receptor beta chains listed below, sequenced in a study of a mutant IDH1 vaccine in newly diagnosed glioma (dated by TCRdb to the early 2020s). The library was built by means of the immunoSEQ multiplex PCR assay. TCRdb took over this immuneACCESS table, retaining in-frame rearrangements with V and J assigned. Such tables are incomplete; in checked studies, under half of the missing clones stem from an unresolved V gene, and the remainder is unexplained. This sample comprises around 88,000 clones, about 82% of them detected only once. 7.5% of the sample lies in the top ten. Reading the label with the study, this specimen's time point is: baseline, week 1 (first vaccination visit). According to the study, the label for this sample's treatment or condition signals: pre-vaccination baseline after standard-of-care therapy. The specimen comprised PBMCs, sampled from a glioma patient treated with radiotherapy, temozolomide or both. The receptor source for this set is a man aged 40-55 years with glioma.

CDR3 loop: CASSVVGVNTEAFF. CDR3 in DNA: TGTGCCAGCAGCGTAGTAGGAGTGAACACTGAAGCTTTCTTT. This chain uses TRBV9 with TRBJ1-1; D gene ambiguous. Trimming cost V 0 bases and J 0 bases, with 6 bases left between them. Looked up from germline, CDR1 is SGDLS and CDR2 is YYNGEE. This CDR3 spans 14 amino acids.

This rearrangement joins TRBV18 to TRBJ1-6; D uncertain. Germline V gives CDR1 KGHSH, CDR2 LQKENI. V gave up 4 bases and J gave up 5 bases, with 9 bases separating them. The CDR3 is made up of 14 amino acids. DNA for the CDR3: TGTGCCAGCTCACGCCAGCAGGATAATTCACCCCTCCACTTT. It yields the protein CASSRQQDNSPLHF. Variable domain in full (rest from reference TRBV18 and TRBJ1-6): NAGVMQNPRHLVRRRGQEARLRCSPMKGHSHVYWYRQLPEEGLKFMVYLQKENIIDESGMPKERFSAEFPKEGPSILRIQQVVRGDSAAYFCASSRQQDNSPLHFGNGTRLTVT.

The chain carries TRBV5-3 and TRBJ1-1; the D is unclear. TRBV5-3 is placed among ORFs of uncertain function. Trimming left V 0 bases short and J 5 bases short, with 23 bases between. This CDR3 has 18 amino acids. The CDR3: CARSLAFRTPRGRTEAFF. CDR3 in DNA: TGTGCCAGAAGCTTGGCCTTCAGAACACCGCGAGGTAGGACTGAAGCTTTCTTT.

This chain connects TRBV29-1 to TRBJ1-1, with 7 bases fitting TRBD1. The CDR3 has 14 amino acids. In germline, CDR1 is SQVTM, CDR2 ANQGSEA. V shed 5 bases and J 4 bases; nucleotides not matched to a gene: 10. This chain's CDR3 is CSVNIGRGITEAFF. The DNA for the CDR3 is TGCAGCGTTAATATCGGCAGGGGGATCACTGAAGCTTTCTTT.

This chain uses TRBV5-6 with TRBJ2-1; D might be TRBD2 (6 bases). Trimming took 4 bases from V and 4 from J, leaving 18 bases between them. This CDR3 has 16 residues. CDR1 is SGHDT and CDR2 is YYEEEE in the germline V gene. For the CDR3, the DNA is TGTGCCAGCAGCCTTCAAGTGCTAGCGCGATACAATGAGCAGTTCTTC. It yields the protein CASSLQVLARYNEQFF.

The rearrangement uses TRBV6-5 and TRBJ2-7; 9 bases line up with TRBD1. J gave up 2 bases and V 2 bases, and 4 bases lay outside the gene matches. From germline, CDR1 is MNHEY and CDR2 SVGAGI. The length of the CDR3 is 15 residues. CDR3 bases: TGTGCCAGCAGTTACCCCGGACAGGGGCCCTACGAGCAGTACTTC. Protein product: CASSYPGQGPYEQYF.

The gene calls are TRBV13 and TRBJ2-1, with 11 bases fitting TRBD2. The germline gives CDR1 PRHDT, CDR2 FYEKMQ (reference sequence). This CDR3 is built from 15 residues. The V segment lost 7 bases and the J segment 6 bases; nucleotides outside the gene matches: 8. The CDR3 reads CASTPLAGVPNEQFF. The DNA for the CDR3 is TGTGCCAGCACCCCACTAGCGGGGGTCCCCAATGAGCAGTTCTTC.

The chain is built from TRBV27 and TRBJ1-1, with a tentative D call TRBD1 (5 bases). The CDR3 consists of 12 residues. V was trimmed by 5 bases and J by 1 base, leaving 5 bases between them. Per the germline V gene, CDR1 is MNHEY and CDR2 is SMNVEV (reference sequence). The CDR3 bases are TGTGCCAGCAGTACAGGGAACACTGAAGCTTTCTTT. It yields the protein CASSTGNTEAFF.

This clone came up once. The J gene is TRBJ1-4, the V gene TRBV4-3, with TRBD1 as a possible D gene (6 bases). CDR3 size: 14 residues. V was clipped by 0 bases and J by 8 bases, with 10 bases between them. Germline values: CDR1 LGHNA, CDR2 YSLEER. The CDR3 is CASSQDTGQEKLFF. The CDR3 region has the DNA TGCGCCAGCAGCCAAGATACAGGGCAAGAAAAACTGTTTTTT.

This clone occurred once. The chain employs TRBV6-5 and TRBJ2-2; the match to TRBD1 covers 9 bases. Unmatched junction bases numbered 6, after V lost 6 bases and J lost 7 bases. The CDR3 sequence is 14 residues long. Germline V lookup: CDR1 MNHEY, CDR2 SVGAGI. CDR3 sequence reads: CASRQTGGVGELFF. The CDR3, as DNA: TGTGCCAGCAGGCAGACAGGGGGGGTCGGGGAGCTGTTTTTT.

This chain connects TRBV21-1 to TRBJ2-5; TRBD2, the table's D call, was not compared with the DNA. TRBV21-1 is described as a pseudogene. The CDR3 has 17 amino acids. The CDR3 sequence: CASSKETTREECETQYF. The CDR3, as DNA: TGTGCCAGCAGCAAAGAAACCACCCGAGAGGAGTGTGAGACCCAGTACTTC.

The rearrangement uses TRBV6-1 and TRBJ1-1; D is ambiguous. Germline V gene sequence: CDR1 MNHNS, CDR2 SASEGT. The CDR3 runs 14 residues. V gave up 4 bases and J gave up 3 bases, with 12 bases separating them. This CDR3 is CASSVVGGHTEAFF. CDR3 coding DNA: TGTGCCAGCAGTGTTGTCGGAGGCCACACTGAAGCTTTCTTT.